This T cell receptor (beta chain) stems from a study of CD8+CD57+ T cells in acquired aplastic anemia. The wider study: An average of 3.2 ug of DNA was obtained from sorted CD4+ and CD8+ cells.

Sequencing was done on patients that had shown CD8+CD57+ cell expansion by flow cytometry. Every patient was diagnosed with severe acquired aplastic anemia. Blood was sampled before the patients had received any therapy. Remarks on this clonotype: Its cognate antigen is unknown. An end of the junction does not agree with germline; a read error may underlie this.

Findings of the study overall: The same twenty-nine CD8+ CDR3 sequences occurred in patients and in controls.

Germline CDR1 reads LNHNV; CDR2 reads YYDKDF (reference sequence). The length of the CDR3 is 14 residues. TCR beta VDJ and CDR3 profiles were obtained from a genomic DNA template. One entry per CDR3 protein, called by TCRdb with MiXCR from the reads. The sample comprises 150,000 to 170,000 distinct CDR3 sequences, over 50% of which are singletons, and over 9.5% rests with the top ten. The clonotype was recovered from a human donor with aplastic anemia. The specimen was sorted CD4+, CD8+, or CD8+CD57+ T cells (not recorded which) from PBMCs. V gene TRBV15 combines with J gene TRBJ2-7; TRBD1 matches 10 bases. The CDR3: CASSHGTGDYEQYF. CDR3 DNA sequence: TGTGCCAGCAGCCACGGGACAGGGGACTACGAGCAGTACTTC.